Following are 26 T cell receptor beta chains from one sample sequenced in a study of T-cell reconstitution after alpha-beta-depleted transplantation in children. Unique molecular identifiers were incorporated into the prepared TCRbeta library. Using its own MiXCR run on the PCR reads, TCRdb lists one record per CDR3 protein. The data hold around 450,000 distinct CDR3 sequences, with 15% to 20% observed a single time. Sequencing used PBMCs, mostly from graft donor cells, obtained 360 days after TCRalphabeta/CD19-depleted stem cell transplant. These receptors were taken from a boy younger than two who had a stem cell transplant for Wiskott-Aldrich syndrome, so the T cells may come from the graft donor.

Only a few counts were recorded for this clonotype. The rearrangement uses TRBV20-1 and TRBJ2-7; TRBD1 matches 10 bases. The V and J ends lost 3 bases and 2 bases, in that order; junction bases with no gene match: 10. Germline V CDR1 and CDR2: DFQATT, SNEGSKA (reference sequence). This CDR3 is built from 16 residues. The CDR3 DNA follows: TGCAGTGCTAGCCAATTCCCGGGACAGGGGACCTACGAGCAGTACTTC. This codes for CSASQFPGQGTYEQYF.

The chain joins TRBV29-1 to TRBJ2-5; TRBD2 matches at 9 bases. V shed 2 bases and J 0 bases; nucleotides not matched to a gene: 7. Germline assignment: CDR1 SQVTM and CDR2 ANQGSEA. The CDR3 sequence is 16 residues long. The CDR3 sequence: CSVERSGLANQETQYF. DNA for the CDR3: TGCAGCGTTGAACGGAGCGGACTAGCGAACCAAGAGACCCAGTACTTC.

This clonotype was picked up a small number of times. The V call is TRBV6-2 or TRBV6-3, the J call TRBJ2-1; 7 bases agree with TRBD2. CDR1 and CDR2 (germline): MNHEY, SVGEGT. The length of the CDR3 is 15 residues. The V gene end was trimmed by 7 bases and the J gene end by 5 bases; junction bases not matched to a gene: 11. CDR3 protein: CASTPGLQWDNEQFF. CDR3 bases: TGTGCCAGCACCCCGGGACTACAATGGGACAATGAGCAGTTCTTC.

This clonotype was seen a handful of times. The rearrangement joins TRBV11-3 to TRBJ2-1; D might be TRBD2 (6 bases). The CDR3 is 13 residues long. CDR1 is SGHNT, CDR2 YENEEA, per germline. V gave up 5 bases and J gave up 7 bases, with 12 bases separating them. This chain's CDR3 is CASSRRAENEQFF. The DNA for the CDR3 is TGTGCCAGCAGCCGGAGGGCCGAGAATGAGCAGTTCTTC.

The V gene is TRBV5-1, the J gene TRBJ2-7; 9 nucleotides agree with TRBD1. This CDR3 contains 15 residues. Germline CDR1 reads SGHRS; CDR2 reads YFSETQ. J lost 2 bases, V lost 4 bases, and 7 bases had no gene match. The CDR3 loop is CASSPKTGGTYEQYF. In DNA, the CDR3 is TGCGCCAGCAGCCCAAAGACAGGGGGGACCTACGAGCAGTACTTC.

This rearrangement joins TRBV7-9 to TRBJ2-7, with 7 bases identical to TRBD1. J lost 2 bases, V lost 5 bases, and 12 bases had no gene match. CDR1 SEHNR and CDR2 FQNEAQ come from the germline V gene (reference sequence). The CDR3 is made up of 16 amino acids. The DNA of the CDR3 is TGTGCCAGCAGCGGAGGAACAGGGGTGGGAACCTACGAGCAGTACTTC. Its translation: CASSGGTGVGTYEQYF.

The CDR3 spells CASSSTKPGQGWYEQYF. The DNA for the CDR3 is TGTGCCAGCAGCTCCACCAAACCGGGACAGGGATGGTACGAGCAGTACTTC. The chain has TRBV11-2 and TRBJ2-7, with TRBD1 matching 9 bases. Per the germline V gene, CDR1 is SGHAT and CDR2 is FQNNGV. V dropped 4 bases and J dropped 4; count of bases not matched to a gene: 14. The CDR3 length is 17 residues.

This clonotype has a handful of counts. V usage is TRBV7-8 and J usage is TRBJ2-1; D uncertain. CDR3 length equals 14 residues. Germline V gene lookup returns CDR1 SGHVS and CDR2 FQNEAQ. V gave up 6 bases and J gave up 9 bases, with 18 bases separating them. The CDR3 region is CASSLKVLQAEQFF. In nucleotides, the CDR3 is TGTGCCAGCAGTCTTAAGGTACTTCAGGCTGAGCAGTTCTTC.

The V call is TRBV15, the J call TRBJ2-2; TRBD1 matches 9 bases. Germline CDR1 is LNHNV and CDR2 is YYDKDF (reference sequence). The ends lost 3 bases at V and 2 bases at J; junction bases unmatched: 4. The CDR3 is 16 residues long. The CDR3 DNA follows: TGTGCCACCAGCAGTGGACAGGGGCCTAACACCGGGGAGCTGTTTTTT. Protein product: CATSSGQGPNTGELFF.

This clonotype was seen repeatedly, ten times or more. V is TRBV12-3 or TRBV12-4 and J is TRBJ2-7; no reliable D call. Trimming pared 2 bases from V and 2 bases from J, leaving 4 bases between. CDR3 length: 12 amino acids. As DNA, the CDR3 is TGTGCCAGCAGTTTAATACCCTACGAGCAGTACTTC. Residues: CASSLIPYEQYF.

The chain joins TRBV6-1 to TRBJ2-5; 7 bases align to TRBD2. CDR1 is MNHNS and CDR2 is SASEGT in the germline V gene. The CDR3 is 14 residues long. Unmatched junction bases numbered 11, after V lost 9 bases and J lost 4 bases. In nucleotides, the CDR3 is TGTGCCAGGGGTAGTGGGAGGGCGGGAGAGACCCAGTACTTC. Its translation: CARGSGRAGETQYF.

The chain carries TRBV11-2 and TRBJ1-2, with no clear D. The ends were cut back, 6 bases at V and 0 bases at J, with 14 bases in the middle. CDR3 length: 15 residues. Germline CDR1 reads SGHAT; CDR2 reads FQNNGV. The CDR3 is CASSSLGSANYGYTF. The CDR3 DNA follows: TGTGCCAGCAGTTCTTTAGGCTCCGCTAACTATGGCTACACCTTC.

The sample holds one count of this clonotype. The CDR3 loop reads CASSLHHLADFTDTQYF. The CDR3 DNA reads TGTGCCAGCAGCTTACATCACCTAGCGGATTTCACAGATACGCAGTATTTT. V is TRBV11-2 and J is TRBJ2-3; TRBD2 matches at 7 bases. V dropped 2 bases and J dropped 2; count of bases not matched to a gene: 10. The germline CDR1 and CDR2 sequences are SGHAT and FQNNGV. The CDR3 is made up of 17 amino acids.

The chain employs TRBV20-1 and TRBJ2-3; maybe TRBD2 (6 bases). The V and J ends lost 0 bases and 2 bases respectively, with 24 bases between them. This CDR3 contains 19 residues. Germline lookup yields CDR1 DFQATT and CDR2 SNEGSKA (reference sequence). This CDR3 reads CSARDYTGVVSQTTDTQYF. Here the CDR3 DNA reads TGCAGTGCTAGAGATTACACGGGAGTAGTTAGCCAAACCACAGATACGCAGTATTTT.

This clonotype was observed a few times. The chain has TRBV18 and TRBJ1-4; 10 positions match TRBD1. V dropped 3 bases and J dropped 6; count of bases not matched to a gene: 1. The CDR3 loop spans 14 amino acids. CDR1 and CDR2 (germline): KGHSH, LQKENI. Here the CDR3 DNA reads TGTGCCAGCTCACCCGGGACAGGGGATGAAAAACTGTTTTTT. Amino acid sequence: CASSPGTGDEKLFF.

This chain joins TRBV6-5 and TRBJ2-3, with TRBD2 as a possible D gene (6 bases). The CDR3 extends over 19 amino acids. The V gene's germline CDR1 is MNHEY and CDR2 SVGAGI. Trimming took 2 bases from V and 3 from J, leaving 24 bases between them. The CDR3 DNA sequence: TGTGCCAGCAGTTACCATCTGATCGGGACTCCCCCGGAGACAGATACGCAGTATTTT. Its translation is CASSYHLIGTPPETDTQYF.

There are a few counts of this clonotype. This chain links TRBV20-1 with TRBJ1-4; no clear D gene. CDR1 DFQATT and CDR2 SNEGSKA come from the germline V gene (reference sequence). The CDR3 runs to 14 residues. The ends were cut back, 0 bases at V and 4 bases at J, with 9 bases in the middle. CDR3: CSARDQRGNEKLFF. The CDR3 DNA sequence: TGCAGTGCTAGAGATCAACGGGGTAATGAAAAACTGTTTTTT.

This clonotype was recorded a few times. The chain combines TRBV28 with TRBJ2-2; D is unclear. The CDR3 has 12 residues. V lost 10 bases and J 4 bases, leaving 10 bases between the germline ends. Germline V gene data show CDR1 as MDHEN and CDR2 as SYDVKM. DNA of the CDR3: TGTGCCACCAAAAGGTCCACCGGGGAGCTGTTTTTT. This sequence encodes CATKRSTGELFF. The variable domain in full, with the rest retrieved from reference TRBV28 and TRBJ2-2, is DVKVTQSSRYLVKRTGEKVFLECVQDMDHENMFWYRQDPGLGLRLIYFSYDVKMKEKGDIPEGYSVSREKKERFSLILESASTNQTSMYLCATKRSTGELFFGEGSRLTVL.

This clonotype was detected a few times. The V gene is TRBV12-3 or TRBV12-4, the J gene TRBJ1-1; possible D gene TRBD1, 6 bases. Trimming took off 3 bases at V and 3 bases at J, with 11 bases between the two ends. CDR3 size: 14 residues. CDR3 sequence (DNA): TGTGCCAGCAGTTTGTACAGGGATTACACTGAAGCTTTCTTT. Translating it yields CASSLYRDYTEAFF.

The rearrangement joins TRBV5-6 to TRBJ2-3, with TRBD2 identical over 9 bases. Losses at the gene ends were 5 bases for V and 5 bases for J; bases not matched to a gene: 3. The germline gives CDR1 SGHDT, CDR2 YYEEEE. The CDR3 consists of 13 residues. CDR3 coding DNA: TGTGCCAGCAGACCGCGGGGGGGAGATACGCAGTATTTT. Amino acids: CASRPRGGDTQYF.

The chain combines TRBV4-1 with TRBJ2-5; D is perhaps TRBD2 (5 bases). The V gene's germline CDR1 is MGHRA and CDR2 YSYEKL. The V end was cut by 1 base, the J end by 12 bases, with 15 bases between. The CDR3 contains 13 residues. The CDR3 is CASSQAPSSREYF. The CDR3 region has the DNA TGCGCCAGCAGCCAAGCCCCGTCTAGCCGGGAGTACTTC.

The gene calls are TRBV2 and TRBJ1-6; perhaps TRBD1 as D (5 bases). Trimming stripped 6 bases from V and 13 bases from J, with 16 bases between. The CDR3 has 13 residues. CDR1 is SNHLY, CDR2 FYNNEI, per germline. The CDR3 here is CASRPGAATPLHF. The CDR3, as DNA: TGTGCCAGCAGGCCCGGGGCGGCAACGCCCCTCCACTTT.

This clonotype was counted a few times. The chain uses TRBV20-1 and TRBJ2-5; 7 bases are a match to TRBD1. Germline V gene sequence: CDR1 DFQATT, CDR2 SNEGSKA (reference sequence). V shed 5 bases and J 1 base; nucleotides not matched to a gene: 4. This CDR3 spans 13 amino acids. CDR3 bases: TGCAGTGCTTTGGACAGGACCCAAGAGACCCAGTACTTC. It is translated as CSALDRTQETQYF.

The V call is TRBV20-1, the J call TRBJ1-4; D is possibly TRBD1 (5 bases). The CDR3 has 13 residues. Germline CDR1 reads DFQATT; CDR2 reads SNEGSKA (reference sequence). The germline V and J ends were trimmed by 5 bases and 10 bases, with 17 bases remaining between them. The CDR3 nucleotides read TGCAGTGCTTGGGGCCGGGGAGGGAGAAAACTGTTTTTT. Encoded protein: CSAWGRGGRKLFF.

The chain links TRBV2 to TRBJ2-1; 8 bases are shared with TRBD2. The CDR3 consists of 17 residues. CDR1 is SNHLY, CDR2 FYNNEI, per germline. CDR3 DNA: TGTACCTGCAGTTTAGGACTAGGACTAGCAGGCGAGAATGAGCAGTTCTTC. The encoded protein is CTCSLGLGLAGENEQFF.

CDR3 region: CASSSTSSAGELFF. The CDR3 DNA reads TGCGCCAGCAGCTCGACTAGCTCCGCCGGGGAGCTGTTTTTT. The rearrangement links TRBV5-1 to TRBJ2-2; 7 positions agree with TRBD2. This CDR3 region has 14 residues. Germline-derived CDR1 and CDR2 are SGHRS and YFSETQ. V gave up 3 bases and J gave up 6 bases; unmatched junction bases: 5.